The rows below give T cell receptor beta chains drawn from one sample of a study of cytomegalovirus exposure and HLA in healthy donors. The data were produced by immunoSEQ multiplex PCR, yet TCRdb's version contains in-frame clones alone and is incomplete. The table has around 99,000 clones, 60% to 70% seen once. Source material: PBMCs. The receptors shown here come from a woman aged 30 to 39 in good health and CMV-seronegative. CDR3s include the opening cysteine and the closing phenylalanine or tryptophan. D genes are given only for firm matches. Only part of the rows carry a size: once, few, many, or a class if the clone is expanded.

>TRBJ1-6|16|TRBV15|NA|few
CATSRRSGTGNSPLHF
TGTGCCACCAGCCGCCGATCCGGGACTGGTAATTCACCCCTCCACTTT
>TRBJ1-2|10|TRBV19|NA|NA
CASSLYGYTF
TGTGCCAGTAGTCTGTATGGCTACACCTTC
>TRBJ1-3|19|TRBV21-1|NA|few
CASSPEGLDRGDSGNTIYF
TGTGCCAGCAGCCCGGAGGGACTGGACAGGGGAGATTCTGGAAACACCATATATTTT
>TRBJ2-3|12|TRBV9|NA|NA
CASSVSADTQYF
TGTGCCAGCAGCGTTAGCGCAGATACGCAGTATTTT
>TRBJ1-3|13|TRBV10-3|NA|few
CAIRRESGNTIYF
TGTGCCATCAGGAGGGAGTCTGGAAACACCATATATTTT
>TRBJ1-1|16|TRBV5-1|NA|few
CASSLDFGDRGTEAFF
TGCGCCAGCAGCTTGGATTTCGGGGATCGTGGCACTGAAGCTTTCTTT
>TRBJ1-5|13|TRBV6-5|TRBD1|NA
CASGVRQGQPQHF
TGTGCCAGCGGAGTTCGACAGGGGCAGCCCCAGCATTTT
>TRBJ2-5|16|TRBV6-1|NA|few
CASSEIARLARETQYF
TGTGCCAGCAGTGAAATCGCCCGACTGGCAAGAGAGACCCAGTACTTC
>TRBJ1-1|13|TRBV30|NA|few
CAWTPGQSSEAFF
TGTGCCTGGACCCCCGGACAGTCCTCTGAAGCTTTCTTT
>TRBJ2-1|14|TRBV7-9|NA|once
CASSLDGPTNEQFF
TGTGCCAGCAGCTTAGATGGGCCGACGAATGAGCAGTTCTTC
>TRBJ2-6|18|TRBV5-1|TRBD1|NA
CASSLGQGIFVGANVLTF
TGCGCCAGCAGCCTCGGACAGGGCATCTTCGTTGGGGCCAACGTCCTGACTTTC
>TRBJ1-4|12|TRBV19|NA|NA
CASSPFGQKLFF
TGTGCCAGTAGTCCGTTTGGACAGAAACTGTTTTTT
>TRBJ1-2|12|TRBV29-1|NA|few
CSVPDGYYGYTF
TGCAGCGTTCCTGACGGGTACTATGGCTACACCTTC
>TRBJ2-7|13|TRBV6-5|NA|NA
CASSYSNSYEQYF
TGTGCCAGCAGTTACTCGAACAGTTACGAGCAGTACTTC
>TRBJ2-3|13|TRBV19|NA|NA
CASQGTSTDTQYF
TGTGCCAGCCAGGGAACTAGCACAGATACGCAGTATTTT
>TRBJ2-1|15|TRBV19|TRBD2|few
CASTLKAGPPLEQFF
TGTGCCAGTACCCTCAAAGCGGGACCCCCTTTAGAGCAGTTCTTC
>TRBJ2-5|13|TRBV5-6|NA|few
CASRSTRRETQYF
TGTGCCAGCAGATCCACCCGTCGGGAGACCCAGTACTTC
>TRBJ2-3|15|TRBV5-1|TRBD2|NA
CASSPGLVETDTQYF
TGCGCCAGCAGCCCGGGACTAGTCGAAACAGATACGCAGTATTTT
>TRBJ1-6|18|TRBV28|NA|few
CASSFYPLQGRRNSPLHF
TGTGCCAGTAGTTTCTACCCCCTACAGGGAAGAAGAAATTCACCCCTCCACTTT
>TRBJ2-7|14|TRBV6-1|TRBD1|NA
CASREGQGSYEQYF
TGTGCCAGCAGGGAGGGACAGGGGTCCTACGAGCAGTACTTC
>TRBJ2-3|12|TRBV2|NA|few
CASSVSTDTQYF
TGTGCCAGCAGTGTAAGCACAGATACGCAGTATTTT
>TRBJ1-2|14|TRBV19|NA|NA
CASSIMDGGYGYTF
TGTGCCAGTAGTATAATGGATGGGGGGTATGGCTACACCTTC
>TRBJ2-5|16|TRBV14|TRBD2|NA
CASSHWTSGREETQYF
TGTGCCAGCAGCCATTGGACTAGCGGGAGGGAAGAGACCCAGTACTTC
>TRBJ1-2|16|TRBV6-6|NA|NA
CASRSNENLANYGYTF
TGTGCCAGCAGGTCTAACGAGAACTTAGCTAACTATGGCTACACCTTC
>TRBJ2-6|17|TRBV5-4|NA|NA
CASSLTNTFSGANVLTF
TGTGCCAGCAGCTTGACAAATACCTTCTCTGGGGCCAACGTCCTGACTTTC
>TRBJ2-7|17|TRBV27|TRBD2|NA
CASSLLLAGGPAYEQYF
TGTGCCAGCAGTTTGTTGCTAGCGGGAGGGCCTGCCTACGAGCAGTACTTC
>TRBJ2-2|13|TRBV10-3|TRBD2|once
CATEREDTGELFF
TGTGCCACAGAACGGGAGGACACCGGGGAGCTGTTTTTT
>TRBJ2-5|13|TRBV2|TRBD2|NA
CASSRAGGETQYF
TGTGCCAGCAGCCGAGCGGGAGGAGAGACCCAGTACTTC
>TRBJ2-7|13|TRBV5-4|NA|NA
CASSAPGPREQYF
TGTGCCAGCAGTGCGCCCGGTCCGAGGGAGCAGTACTTC
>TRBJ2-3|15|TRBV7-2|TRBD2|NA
CASSLEAGGTDTQYF
TGTGCCAGCAGCTTAGAAGCGGGAGGTACAGATACGCAGTATTTT
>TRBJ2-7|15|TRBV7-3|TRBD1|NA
CASSPQGQGIIEQYF
TGTGCCAGCAGCCCTCAGGGACAGGGGATCATCGAGCAGTACTTC
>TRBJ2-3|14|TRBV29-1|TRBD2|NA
CSVGLAGVTDTQYF
TGCAGCGTTGGACTAGCGGGAGTAACAGATACGCAGTATTTT
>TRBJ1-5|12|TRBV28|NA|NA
CASSVGKQPQHF
TGTGCCAGCAGCGTCGGTAAGCAGCCCCAGCATTTT
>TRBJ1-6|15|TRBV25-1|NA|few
CASRPQGSYNSPLHF
TGTGCCAGCAGGCCCCAGGGTTCCTATAATTCACCCCTCCACTTT
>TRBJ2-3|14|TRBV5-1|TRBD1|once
CASSPGTGGGTQYF
TGCGCCAGCAGCCCAGGGACAGGGGGAGGCACGCAGTATTTT
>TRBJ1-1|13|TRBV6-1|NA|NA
CASSPGASTEAFF
TGTGCCAGCAGTCCAGGGGCGAGCACTGAAGCTTTCTTT
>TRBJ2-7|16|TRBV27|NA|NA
CASSPHGRPGSVEQYF
TGTGCCAGCAGTCCGCATGGCCGCCCCGGGAGCGTCGAGCAGTACTTC
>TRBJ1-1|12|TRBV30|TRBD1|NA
CAWDRVGTEAFF
TGTGCCTGGGACAGGGTCGGCACTGAAGCTTTCTTT
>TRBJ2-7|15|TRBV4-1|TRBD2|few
CASSPTGGGAYEQYF
TGCGCCAGCAGCCCAACAGGCGGGGGGGCCTACGAGCAGTACTTC
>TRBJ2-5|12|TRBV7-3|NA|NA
CASSPAEETQYF
TGTGCCAGCAGCCCCGCGGAAGAGACCCAGTACTTC
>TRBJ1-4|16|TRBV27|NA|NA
CASSPSIQGGSEKLFF
TGTGCCAGCAGTCCCTCTATCCAGGGCGGGAGTGAAAAACTGTTTTTT
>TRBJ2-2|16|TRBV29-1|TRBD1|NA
CSVGGGGQGRSGELFF
TGCAGCGTTGGTGGGGGGGGACAGGGACGATCCGGGGAGCTGTTTTTT
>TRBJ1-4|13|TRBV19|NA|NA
CASVAGSEKKLFF
TGTGCCAGTGTCGCGGGAAGCGAGAAAAAACTGTTTTTT
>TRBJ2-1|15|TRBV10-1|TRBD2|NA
CASSHAGTSPNEQFF
TGCGCCAGCAGCCATGCCGGGACTAGCCCCAATGAGCAGTTCTTC
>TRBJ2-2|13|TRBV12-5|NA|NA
CASVRGGTGELFF
TGTGCTAGTGTGAGGGGGGGCACCGGGGAGCTGTTTTTT
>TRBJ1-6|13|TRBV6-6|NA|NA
CASSYQGGSPLHF
TGTGCCAGCAGTTACCAGGGAGGTTCACCCCTCCACTTT
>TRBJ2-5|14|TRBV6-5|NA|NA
CASGRGAAQETQYF
TGTGCCAGCGGCCGGGGGGCGGCCCAAGAGACCCAGTACTTC
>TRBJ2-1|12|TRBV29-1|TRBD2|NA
CSVRLAGGGQFF
TGCAGCGTCAGACTAGCGGGGGGCGGGCAGTTCTTC